This T cell receptor beta chain was captured in a study of cytotoxic CD8 clonotypes in ibrutinib-treated CLL. The V and J ends lost 4 bases and 9 bases respectively, with 10 bases between them. This CDR3 contains 11 residues. CDR1 and CDR2 from the germline V gene are SGHNT and YYREEE (reference sequence). Profiled with immunoSEQ multiplex PCR; TCRdb holds only in-frame clones, not every one. Of over 250,000 clones listed, 60% to 80% are singletons. A single count supports this clone. Antigen: not known. Study findings and constraints: At the start, clonality exceeded age-matched healthy donors and followed circulating CD8+ T-cell counts.

This chain uses TRBV5-4 with TRBJ2-5, with a possible D match to TRBD2 (6 bases). This clonotype was obtained from a human donor with chronic lymphocytic leukemia. Sequencing used PBMCs, obtained at disease progression, from a patient treated with ibrutinib. The DNA for the CDR3 is TGTGCCAGCAGCCCGGGGGATGCCCAGTACTTC. Encoded protein: CASSPGDAQYF. Supplemented by reference TRBV5-4 and TRBJ2-5, the full variable domain reads ETGVTQSPTHLIKTRGQQVTLRCSSQSGHNTVSWYQQALGQGPQFIFQYYREEENGRGNFPPRFSGLQFPNYSSELNVNALELDDSALYLCASSPGDAQYFGPGTRLLVL.